The present T cell receptor (beta chain) was sequenced within a study of identical twins (dated by TCRdb to about 2016). A note on the overall study: To test whether fetal clonotypes persist, the study used deep sequencing on TCR alpha and beta repertoires from monozygotic twins, unrelated adults of various ages, and cord blood. Replicate twin experiments were performed at different times using different library preparation protocols to rule out contamination. Points the paper makes about the study in general: Fewer insertions were carried by abundant cord blood beta clonotypes, a similar but weaker trend appeared in young adult naive repertoires, and no such trend appeared in memory repertoires. Invariant T cells such as MAIT and iNKT could partly confound zero-insertion analyses, although diverse VJ usage argued against such confounding for most clonotypes. Compared with coincidental sharing between unrelated individuals, an excess of low generation-probability sequences was observed among out-of-frame TCR alpha sequences shared between twins. Excess twin sharing in beta out-of-frame sequences was weaker because fewer shared sequences lowered the signal-to-noise ratio. Out-of-frame TCR alpha sharing in monozygotic twins was systematically underestimated by recombination models, whereas sharing between unrelated individuals was in agreement with the recombination models. Conclusions relied on cross-sectional statistical analysis, since the same donors could not be followed over many years.

Reading from cysteine to phenylalanine, the CDR3 counts 15 amino acids. Solely the CDR3 DNA is kept, with 45 bases framed from the first base. V is pruned by 7 bases and J by 5 bases, leaving 4 bases of the junction without a gene match. In the germline V gene, CDR1 corresponds to ENHRY and CDR2 to SYGVKD. This clonotype appeared a few times. What antigen it recognizes has not been identified. No clone much larger than this one lies a single base away; base qualities are absent. Every donor was a healthy Caucasian. The twin cohort consisted of three pairs of female monozygotic twins, all aged about 18 to 30 years. Positive isolation kits from Invitrogen were used to isolate the CD4+ and CD8+ T cell populations. The library was built by means of 5' RACE. Instrument used: Illumina HiSeq 2000. Template switching introduced a universal primer binding site; the final cDNA contained a unique molecular identifier, enabling accurate counting of TCR cDNA molecules. Specific primers in the conserved constant-segment region were used to synthesize first-strand cDNA for TCR alpha and beta chains. To control for contamination, every cDNA library was double barcoded, receiving both a SMART-Mk sample barcode and Illumina barcodes. Two successive PCR steps introduced TruSeq adapter sequences along with Illumina sample barcodes. Sequencing of the TCR alpha and beta cDNA libraries was done on the Illumina HiSeq platform using custom primers. The study's own analysis went as follows. MiGEC was used to process raw reads and extract unique molecular identifiers, and MiXCR was used to find CDR3 positions. Recombination models were inferred per individual with the repgenHMM and IGoR tools using an EM algorithm. The analysis of shared clonotypes was done with the tcR package in R, with sharing normalized by the product of cloneset sizes. To study raw recombination without the effects of thymic and clonal selection, out-of-frame nonproductive sequences were analyzed. The public reads were quality trimmed at Q25 with fastp and then assembled into clones with MiXCR by TCRdb, keeping productive beta chains. Rows matching on CDR3 protein sequence are summarized as one entry with the most common DNA and genes. Clone size and V and J calls follow TCRdb, not the original study. The sample table contains 450,000 or so distinct CDR3 sequences; only one count was recorded for 14% of them. The biggest ten clones account for around 0.57% of the sample.

A further study also used this sample, focusing on yellow fever vaccine responses in identical twins. The second study also describes: The T cell response to vaccination in identical twins was reported by the authors to appear partly convergent and partly personalized. In the study, vaccine-responding T cell clones were precisely tracked in identical twins.

The clonotype comes from a woman under 30 in good health. The sequence is built from TRBV10-3 and TRBJ2-2; 13 nucleotides in the junction match TRBD2. The sample comprised CD4+ T cells sorted from blood. The encoded CDR3 is CAIKPGLAGTGELFF. The nucleotide sequence reads TGTGCCATCAAGCCGGGACTAGCGGGGACCGGGGAGCTGTTTTTT.